These T cell receptor beta chains were read from a single sample in a study of beta chain features in type 1 diabetes. Method: immunoSEQ multiplex PCR; TCRdb's copy keeps in-frame clones and lacks some. Of a few hundred thousand clones listed, more than 13% are singletons. The sample taken for sequencing was naive CD4+ T cells from blood. The receptors come from a man younger than 45 with type 1 diabetes. The CDR3 runs from the conserved cysteine through the conserved F or W. Fields, in order: V gene, J gene, D gene, clone size, CDR3 DNA, CDR3 protein. D genes are given only for firm matches. Where a row states a size, it is once, few, many or the class of an expanded clone; other rows omit it.

v_gene: TRBV7-9
j_gene: TRBJ1-1
d_gene: .
abundance: few
CDR3nt: TGTGCCAGCAGCTTAGTGGTCCAGACTGAAGCTTTCTTT
CDR3aa: CASSLVVQTEAFF

v_gene: TRBV5-1
j_gene: TRBJ2-7
d_gene: .
abundance: few
CDR3nt: TGCGCCAGCAGCTTGACGGCGGCTACCTACGAGCAGTACTTC
CDR3aa: CASSLTAATYEQYF

v_gene: TRBV2
j_gene: TRBJ2-3
d_gene: TRBD1
abundance: .
CDR3nt: TGTGCCAGCAGTGACCGGGACAGGGGAGCAGATACGCAGTATTTT
CDR3aa: CASSDRDRGADTQYF

v_gene: TRBV5-6
j_gene: TRBJ1-2
d_gene: TRBD1
abundance: few
CDR3nt: TGTGCCAGCAGGGGGACAGGGGGCACACATGGCTACACCTTC
CDR3aa: CASRGTGGTHGYTF

v_gene: TRBV7-2
j_gene: TRBJ2-5
d_gene: .
abundance: few
CDR3nt: TGTGCCAGCAGCTTAGAAGCGGTGGAGACCCAGTACTTC
CDR3aa: CASSLEAVETQYF

v_gene: TRBV5-8
j_gene: TRBJ2-5
d_gene: .
abundance: .
CDR3nt: TGTGCCAGCAGCTTTGTTATAGGGGTGTTTCAAGAGACCCAGTACTTC
CDR3aa: CASSFVIGVFQETQYF

v_gene: TRBV4-3
j_gene: TRBJ2-2
d_gene: TRBD2
abundance: .
CDR3nt: TGCGCCAGCAGCCAAGCATCTAGCGGGAGGGCCAGGACCGGGGAGCTGTTTTTT
CDR3aa: CASSQASSGRARTGELFF

v_gene: TRBV25-1
j_gene: TRBJ1-2
d_gene: .
abundance: few
CDR3nt: TGTGCCAGCAGTTACGTAGCCGGCTACACCTTC
CDR3aa: CASSYVAGYTF

v_gene: TRBV10-3
j_gene: TRBJ2-1
d_gene: .
abundance: .
CDR3nt: TGTGCCATCTCGGCGGATTACAATGAGCAGTTCTTC
CDR3aa: CAISADYNEQFF

v_gene: TRBV2
j_gene: TRBJ2-6
d_gene: .
abundance: .
CDR3nt: TGTGCCAGCAGTTTAATCTCTGGGGCCAACGTCCTGACTTTC
CDR3aa: CASSLISGANVLTF

v_gene: TRBV15
j_gene: TRBJ2-5
d_gene: TRBD1
abundance: .
CDR3nt: TGTGCCACCAGCAGAGAGAGGACAGGGTCAGAGACCCAGTACTTC
CDR3aa: CATSRERTGSETQYF

v_gene: TRBV28
j_gene: TRBJ2-5
d_gene: TRBD1
abundance: .
CDR3nt: TGTGCCAGCAACCCCCCGGACAGGGTGGGAGAGACCCAGTACTTC
CDR3aa: CASNPPDRVGETQYF

v_gene: TRBV5-1
j_gene: TRBJ2-1
d_gene: .
abundance: few
CDR3nt: TGCGCCAGCAGCTTGTCCCAAGCTGTGTACAATGAGCAGTTCTTC
CDR3aa: CASSLSQAVYNEQFF

v_gene: TRBV28
j_gene: TRBJ2-7
d_gene: .
abundance: few
CDR3nt: TGTGCCACCTTTATGGGGAGCCGCGGGGACGAGCAGTACTTC
CDR3aa: CATFMGSRGDEQYF

v_gene: TRBV30
j_gene: TRBJ2-5
d_gene: .
abundance: few
CDR3nt: TGTGCCTGGAATAGGGGAGAGACCCAGTACTTC
CDR3aa: CAWNRGETQYF

v_gene: TRBV28
j_gene: TRBJ2-7
d_gene: .
abundance: few
CDR3nt: TGTGCCAGCAGACAAACAGGGTACGAGCAGTACTTC
CDR3aa: CASRQTGYEQYF

v_gene: TRBV5-4
j_gene: TRBJ1-1
d_gene: .
abundance: few
CDR3nt: TGTGCCAGCAGCTCCACGAAACAGGGCCACACTGAAGCTTTCTTT
CDR3aa: CASSSTKQGHTEAFF

v_gene: TRBV29-1
j_gene: TRBJ2-3
d_gene: TRBD2
abundance: few
CDR3nt: TGCAGCGTTGAGGGGACTACTCGAAGGCCGACCACAGATACGCAGTATTTT
CDR3aa: CSVEGTTRRPTTDTQYF

v_gene: TRBV5-1
j_gene: TRBJ2-1
d_gene: TRBD1
abundance: .
CDR3nt: TGCGCCAGCAGCCCGGGACAGGGGAATGAGCAGTTCTTC
CDR3aa: CASSPGQGNEQFF

v_gene: TRBV5-1
j_gene: TRBJ1-1
d_gene: .
abundance: .
CDR3nt: TGCGCCAGCAGTGACATGATGAACACTGAAGCTTTCTTT
CDR3aa: CASSDMMNTEAFF

v_gene: TRBV28
j_gene: TRBJ2-1
d_gene: TRBD1
abundance: .
CDR3nt: TGTGCCAGCAGCCCTCTGGACAGGGGGAATGAGCAGTTCTTC
CDR3aa: CASSPLDRGNEQFF

v_gene: TRBV5-1
j_gene: TRBJ2-1
d_gene: TRBD2
abundance: few
CDR3nt: TGCGCCAGCAGCTCGCGAAGGTTTAGCGGGGCCTACAATGAGCAGTTCTTC
CDR3aa: CASSSRRFSGAYNEQFF

v_gene: TRBV18
j_gene: TRBJ2-1
d_gene: .
abundance: .
CDR3nt: TGTGCCAGCTCAACCCTAAAAGCCTACAATGAGCAGTTCTTC
CDR3aa: CASSTLKAYNEQFF

v_gene: TRBV5-1
j_gene: TRBJ2-2
d_gene: TRBD1
abundance: .
CDR3nt: TGCGCCAGCAGCTCAGGGACAGGGGGAAGTCTCGGGGAGCTGTTTTTT
CDR3aa: CASSSGTGGSLGELFF

v_gene: TRBV6-1
j_gene: TRBJ2-6
d_gene: .
abundance: few
CDR3nt: TGTGCCAGCAGCTCCGCAGGGGCCGGGGCCAACGTCCTGACTTTC
CDR3aa: CASSSAGAGANVLTF

v_gene: TRBV7-2
j_gene: TRBJ2-7
d_gene: .
abundance: few
CDR3nt: TGTGCCAGCAGCATCCGGACTACCGTACTGAACGAGCAGTACTTC
CDR3aa: CASSIRTTVLNEQYF

v_gene: TRBV7-9
j_gene: TRBJ2-5
d_gene: .
abundance: .
CDR3nt: TGTGCCAGCAGCACCCACGGAGAGGGGACCCAGTACTTC
CDR3aa: CASSTHGEGTQYF

v_gene: TRBV7-9
j_gene: TRBJ1-4
d_gene: TRBD1
abundance: .
CDR3nt: TGTGCCAGCAGCCCAGGGACAGAACTGTTTTTT
CDR3aa: CASSPGTELFF

v_gene: TRBV7-2
j_gene: TRBJ2-1
d_gene: TRBD2
abundance: few
CDR3nt: TGTGCCAGCACCATCCGGACTAGCTCCTACAATGAGCAGTTCTTC
CDR3aa: CASTIRTSSYNEQFF